This passage covers 14 T cell receptor beta chains from one sample sequenced in a study of beta chain features in type 1 diabetes. Reverse transcription of all isolated RNA meant that expressed TCRB transcripts were sequenced. The table came from immunoSEQ multiplex PCR; TCRdb's copy has only in-frame clones and leaves some out. The sample includes 150,000 to 200,000 clones, 7.5% to 9.5% of them seen just once. Sequencing was performed on central memory CD4+ T cells from blood. The receptors derive from a woman aged 18-29 years in good health.

The V gene is TRBV5-6, the J gene TRBJ1-2; D is undetermined. V lost 0 bases to trimming and J lost 4 bases, with 7 bases between them. CDR1 SGHDT and CDR2 YYEEEE come from the germline V gene. CDR3 size: 13 residues. CDR3 DNA: TGTGCCAGCAGCTTGGGAACTTTCTATGGCTACACCTTC. Translating it yields CASSLGTFYGYTF.

This clone was recorded a few times. This sequence joins TRBV11-3 and TRBJ2-2, with D maybe TRBD2 (6 bases). CDR1 and CDR2 from the germline V gene are SGHNT and YENEEA. The CDR3 is 15 residues long. The V end was cut by 4 bases, the J end by 1 base, with 10 bases between. The CDR3 nucleotides read TGTGCCAGCAGCTCGGGGGAGGTGAACACCGGGGAGCTGTTTTTT. Residues: CASSSGEVNTGELFF.

The chain links TRBV7-9 to TRBJ2-1, with TRBD2 matching over 10 bases. Germline values: CDR1 SEHNR, CDR2 FQNEAQ (reference sequence). This CDR3 has 16 residues. V lost 2 bases and J lost 7; bases outside the gene matches: 8. The CDR3 DNA reads TGTGCCAGCAGCTTAAAAGCGGGAGGGCCGTGGAATGAGCAGTTCTTC. It specifies CASSLKAGGPWNEQFF.

This CDR3 reads CASSFQGRETQYF. The CDR3, as DNA: TGTGCCAGCAGTTTTCAGGGCAGGGAGACCCAGTACTTC. This chain joins TRBV6-6 and TRBJ2-5; perhaps TRBD1 as D (5 bases). This CDR3 is built from 13 residues. In germline, CDR1 is MNHNY, CDR2 SVGAGI (reference sequence). The V and J ends lost 4 bases and 5 bases respectively, with 11 bases between them.

V and J are TRBV5-1 and TRBJ2-1, with a tentative D call TRBD1 (6 bases). The CDR3 sequence is 18 residues long. V was shortened by 0 bases and J by 6 bases, with 22 bases between the two germline ends. Looked up from germline, CDR1 is SGHRS and CDR2 is YFSETQ. In DNA form, the CDR3 reads TGCGCCAGCAGCTTGGTTCTAACAGGGAGTACGGCTGGCAATGAGCAGTTCTTC. Translated, it gives CASSLVLTGSTAGNEQFF.

The chain is built from TRBV27 and TRBJ2-1, with D hard to call. V was cut by 1 base and J by 0 bases, with 7 bases left in between. This CDR3 is 15 amino acids long. Looked up from germline, CDR1 is MNHEY and CDR2 is SMNVEV (reference sequence). CDR3 residues: CASSLLMSSYNEQFF. DNA for the CDR3: TGTGCCAGCAGTTTATTGATGAGCTCCTACAATGAGCAGTTCTTC.

This clone was counted between two and nine times. This chain links TRBV9 with TRBJ2-1; 7 bases fit TRBD2. The V gene's germline CDR1 is SGDLS and CDR2 YYNGEE. The CDR3 consists of 13 residues. J lost 16 bases, V lost 0 bases, and 10 bases had no gene match. The CDR3 DNA is TGTGCCAGCAGCGTAGAATCAGCGGGGCCCCACTTCTTC. Translation gives CASSVESAGPHFF.

The V gene is TRBV30, the J gene TRBJ1-5, with a weak D call TRBD1 (5 bases). V lost 1 base, J lost 2 bases, and 9 bases lay in between. CDR3 size: 14 residues. CDR1 is GTSNPN and CDR2 is SVGIG in the germline V gene (reference sequence). CDR3 sequence: CAWSAGIGNQPQHF. The CDR3 region has the DNA TGTGCCTGGAGTGCAGGGATTGGCAATCAGCCCCAGCATTTT.

This clone has a handful of counts. The gene calls are TRBV7-2 and TRBJ2-3; TRBD2 matches at 13 bases. CDR1 is SGHTA, CDR2 FQGNSA, per germline. The CDR3 is 18 amino acids. V was pared by 5 bases and J by 0 bases, with 8 bases of the junction left unmatched. CDR3 sequence (DNA): TGTGCCAGCAGCCTCGGGACTAGCGGGACTCCTAGCACAGATACGCAGTATTTT. The encoded protein is CASSLGTSGTPSTDTQYF.

This clone has just a few counts. The chain couples TRBV5-4 to TRBJ2-1; possibly TRBD1 for D (7 bases). In germline, CDR1 is SGHNT, CDR2 YYREEE (reference sequence). V gave up 1 base and J gave up 7 bases, with 15 bases separating them. This CDR3 is 15 amino acids long. The CDR3 spells CASSLPGGPGNEQFF. CDR3 sequence (DNA): TGTGCCAGCAGCTTGCCAGGGGGGCCAGGGAATGAGCAGTTCTTC.

The rearrangement joins TRBV6-1 to TRBJ2-7; 8 nucleotides match TRBD1. This CDR3 has 13 residues. CDR1 and CDR2 from the germline V gene are MNHNS and SASEGT. Trimming cost V 9 bases and J 2 bases; bases outside gene matches: 6. CDR3 nucleotides: TGTGCCAGTAGGAGGACAGGGCCCTACGAGCAGTACTTC. Its translation: CASRRTGPYEQYF.

This clone was recorded a few times. The V call is TRBV2, the J call TRBJ2-5; TRBD2 aligns across 11 bases. The CDR3 length is 14 residues. Germline values: CDR1 SNHLY, CDR2 FYNNEI. The junction had 3 bases not matched to a gene; V was cut back by 6 bases and J by 3 bases. CDR3 amino acids: CASSTSGGKETQYF. As DNA, the CDR3 is TGTGCCAGCAGCACTAGCGGGGGAAAAGAGACCCAGTACTTC.

The CDR3 DNA is TGTGCCAGCTCAACCAGTGACAGAAACATTCAGTACTTC. Translation: CASSTSDRNIQYF. The chain has TRBV18 and TRBJ2-4, with D possibly TRBD1 on 5 matching bases. From germline, CDR1 is KGHSH and CDR2 LQKENI. The V end lost 5 bases, the J end lost 6 bases, and 11 bases lay between the germline ends. This CDR3 comprises 13 residues.

The gene calls are TRBV7-2 and TRBJ1-1, with D hard to call. Germline lookup yields CDR1 SGHTA and CDR2 FQGNSA. The CDR3 contains 13 residues. Trimming shortened V by 5 bases and J by 4 bases, and 11 bases separated the two germline ends. DNA for the CDR3: TGTGCCAGCAGCACTCAGGATAGCACTGAAGCTTTCTTT. It specifies CASSTQDSTEAFF.